This T cell receptor (beta chain) was recovered during a study of cytomegalovirus exposure and HLA in healthy donors (dated by TCRdb to the late 2010s). Some background on the complete study: A later analysis indicated that the 130 or so validation repertoires were generated on the platform also employed for the approximately 700 repertoires of the first cohort. High-throughput TCR immunosequencing, statistical association of individual TCRs with disease status, and machine learning were combined to predict cytomegalovirus infection status. The aim of the study was to test whether cataloging public T cell receptors could identify signatures of past pathogen exposure. A separate validation cohort of roughly 120 different subjects was used in addition to the roughly 670-subject first cohort.

The method was the immunoSEQ multiplex PCR assay. The study's own analysis went as follows. A statistical classification framework was built for diagnosing cytomegalovirus status from the catalog of TCR beta chain sequences. TCRdb stores this immuneACCESS table with in-frame sequences only. Part of the clones is absent; in the studies checked, under half of the shortfall reflects unresolved V genes, and no reason is known for the rest. V, J and clone size are taken as reported in that table, and D and trimming were inferred from the DNA itself. The sample table holds 150,000 to 200,000 clones, of which 86% were seen once. The ten biggest clones cover over 1.1% of the sample. Study-level results and caveats: A few of the identified cytomegalovirus-associated TCR beta chains were confirmed in vitro to be specific for cytomegalovirus antigens. In a later analysis, TCRs clustered in the first cohort were found to also tend to co-occur in the 130 or so validation repertoires, with 90% to 95% of cluster scores above 0. Most TCR sequences were observed very rarely across donors, whereas some public TCRs were present in many individuals. The classifier was reported to diagnose cytomegalovirus status with high specificity and sensitivity in both the original and validation cohorts. A total of roughly 160 TCR beta chains were listed by the study as associated with cytomegalovirus. The authors suggested that the approach could potentially be extended to other disease states and immunological phenotypes. All 120 or so repertoires were used to score co-occurrence in the validation cohort in a later analysis, because that analysis had no HLA typing for the cohort.

V and J are truncated by 2 bases and 0 bases respectively, leaving an intervening sequence of 8 bases. Inclusive of the bounding cysteine and phenylalanine, the CDR3 is 15 residues long. Just the 45-base CDR3 DNA is kept, in frame starting at base 1. Reading the germline V gene gives CDR1 MNHNS and CDR2 SASEGT. Donors formed part of the validation cohort, which comprised 95 to 150 subjects and was distinct from the first cohort of 666 subjects. A note on this clone: It has no known antigen specificity. The input lacks base qualities; no much larger clone sits a single base away.

This TCR was sampled from a woman aged 18-29 years in good health and CMV-seronegative. Sequenced input: PBMCs. The sequence is built from TRBV6-1 and TRBJ1-5, and the D gene may be TRBD1, 5 bases matching. This receptor has the CDR3 CASSERTNSNQPQHF. The DNA sequence is as follows: TGTGCCAGCAGTGAACGGACAAATAGCAATCAGCCCCAGCATTTT.